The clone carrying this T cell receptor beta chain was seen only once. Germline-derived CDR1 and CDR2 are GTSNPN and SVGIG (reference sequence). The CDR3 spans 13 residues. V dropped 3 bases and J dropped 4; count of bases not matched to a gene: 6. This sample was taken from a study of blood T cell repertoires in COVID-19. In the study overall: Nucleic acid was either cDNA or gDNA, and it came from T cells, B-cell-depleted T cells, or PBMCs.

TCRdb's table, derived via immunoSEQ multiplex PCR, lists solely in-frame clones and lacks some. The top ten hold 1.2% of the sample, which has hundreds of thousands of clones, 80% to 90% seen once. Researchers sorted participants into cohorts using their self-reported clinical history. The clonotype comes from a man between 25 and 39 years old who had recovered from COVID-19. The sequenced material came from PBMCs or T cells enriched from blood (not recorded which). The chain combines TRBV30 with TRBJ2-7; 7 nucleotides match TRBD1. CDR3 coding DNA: TGTGCCTGGAGCAGGGGGAGTCTGTACGAGCAGTACTTC. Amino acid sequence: CAWSRGSLYEQYF.